What follows describes a single TCR beta chain. The CDR3 is 16 residues long. Trimming took off 5 bases at V and 2 bases at J, with 17 bases between the two ends. Germline V CDR1 and CDR2: SEHNR, FQNEAQ (reference sequence). Generated by immunoSEQ multiplex PCR, the TCRdb table keeps only in-frame clones and is missing some. This table has 140,000 or so clones, approximately 85% appearing once. The data are from a study of blood T cell repertoires in COVID-19. This rearrangement joins TRBV7-9 to TRBJ2-3, with D perhaps matching TRBD2 (7 bases). Sequenced material: peripheral blood. This clonotype was obtained from a man in his fifties with acute or convalescent COVID-19. This chain's CDR3 is CASSAYRGADTDTQYF. The CDR3 DNA reads as TGTGCCAGCAGCGCCTACCGGGGGGCGGACACAGATACGCAGTATTTT.